The clone carrying this TCR beta chain appeared many times. This sample is drawn from a study of early T cells in non-severe SARS-CoV-2 infection. This CDR3 spans 13 amino acids. Germline V lookup: CDR1 LGHNT, CDR2 FRNRAP. The V gene end was trimmed by 4 bases and the J gene end by 5 bases; junction bases not matched to a gene: 3. From the 5' RACE reads, TCRdb called clonotypes with MiXCR, one entry per CDR3 protein. The repertoire holds 65,000 to 75,000 distinct CDR3 sequences, 11% seen once, with 3.5% to 4% in the top ten. This receptor was taken from an adult who was a healthcare worker with PCR-confirmed SARS-CoV-2 infection or an uninfected control (not recorded which). Sequences were obtained from whole blood. The V and J genes are TRBV12-5 and TRBJ2-7, with 9 bases fitting TRBD1. Written as DNA, the CDR3 is TGTGCTAGTGGTTCCGGGACAGGGAACGAGCAGTACTTC. This sequence encodes CASGSGTGNEQYF.